These T cell receptor beta chains were read from a single sample in a study of T cell clones after liver transplantation. TCRdb's table, derived via immunoSEQ multiplex PCR, lists solely in-frame clones and lacks some. This sample has tens of thousands of clones, with over 80% found just once. This material consisted of CD4+ T cells from blood, taken at the 22-month timepoint. These receptors were taken from a human patient who received a liver transplant. A share of the T cells may be of graft donor origin. The CDR3 runs from the conserved cysteine through the conserved F or W. D genes are given only for firm matches. The listing skips clone size in some rows; elsewhere it reads once, few, many or a size class.

clone_size	v_call	j_call	d_call	cdr3_nt	cdr3_aa
NA	TRBV7-3	TRBJ2-4	NA	TGTGCCAGCAGCTTAGGGGTAGGGGCAGTGAACATTCAGTACTTC	CASSLGVGAVNIQYF
NA	TRBV7-2	TRBJ2-3	TRBD2	TGTGCCAGCACCAAAGAACTAGCGCGAACAGATACGCAGTATTTT	CASTKELARTDTQYF
NA	TRBV4-1	TRBJ2-3	NA	TGCGCCAGCAGCCCCAGCGCGGCTAGCACAGATACGCAGTATTTT	CASSPSAASTDTQYF
NA	TRBV11-2	TRBJ1-5	NA	TGTGCCAGCAGCCGGGGCATGTATCAGCCCCAGCATTTT	CASSRGMYQPQHF
NA	TRBV19	TRBJ1-5	TRBD1	TGTGCCAGTAGCCTAAGGGGAACAGGGGGCGTAACCCAGCCCCAGCATTTT	CASSLRGTGGVTQPQHF
NA	TRBV28	TRBJ1-2	NA	TGTGCCAGCAGTTCCACCTATGGCTACACCTTC	CASSSTYGYTF
NA	TRBV6-5	TRBJ1-5	NA	TGTGCCAGCAGGCCCCAGGGGCCCTCCAATCAGCCCCAGCATTTT	CASRPQGPSNQPQHF
few	TRBV18	TRBJ1-5	TRBD1	TGTGCCAGCTCGGTCTCGGGACAGATTAGCAATCAGCCCCAGCATTTT	CASSVSGQISNQPQHF
NA	TRBV7-2	TRBJ1-2	TRBD1	TGTGCCAGCAGCCTGGGACAGGGTGATTATGGCTACACCTTC	CASSLGQGDYGYTF
once	TRBV15	TRBJ1-5	NA	TGTGCCACCAGCAGAGAAAGGTCTGGGGGAAGCAATCAGCCCCAGCATTTT	CATSRERSGGSNQPQHF
NA	TRBV18	TRBJ1-2	NA	TGTGCCAGCTCACCACCCACAGGGCGGGAAGGCTACACCTTC	CASSPPTGREGYTF
NA	TRBV6-1	TRBJ2-7	TRBD1	TGTGCCAGCAGTGCGGACAGGCTATTCTCCTACGAGCAGTACTTC	CASSADRLFSYEQYF
NA	TRBV7-8	TRBJ2-3	TRBD2	TGTGCCAGCAGCCCCAGACTAGCGACAGATACGCAGTATTTT	CASSPRLATDTQYF
NA	TRBV6-5	TRBJ2-7	NA	TGTGCCAGCAGTTACACGCGGCAGAGTACCTACGAGCAGTACTTC	CASSYTRQSTYEQYF